This entry concerns a single T cell receptor (beta chain). What it binds is unknown. This CDR3 comprises 14 residues. V lost 9 bases and J lost 9, with 20 bases in between. Germline V gene data show CDR1 as KGHDR and CDR2 as SFDVKD. TCR alpha and TCR beta cDNA libraries with sample barcodes and UMIs came from 5'RACE using constant-segment primers. MiXCR, run by TCRdb on the 5' RACE reads, gives a single entry per CDR3 protein. This sample has more than 450,000 distinct CDR3 sequences, with 15% to 20% found just once. These data belong to a study of T-cell memory formation after mild COVID-19. Notes on the study in general: Contracting CD4+ clones were located mainly in CM and EM, and CD8+ clones in EMRA. Whereas later expanders leaned CD4+, clones contracting day 15 to 85 showed a balanced CD4/CD8 makeup.

The sequencing sample was made of PBMCs or a T cell subset sorted from them (not recorded which). This rearrangement joins TRBV24-1 to TRBJ2-1; D tentatively reads TRBD1 or TRBD2 (5 bases each). This receptor was identified in an adult woman who had mild COVID-19 (a few samples of this study predate the infection). Cell type and time point are not known. In DNA, the CDR3 is TGTGCCACCCGTTCCGGGACGCCACCCGTTGAGCAGTTCTTC. This sequence encodes CATRSGTPPVEQFF.